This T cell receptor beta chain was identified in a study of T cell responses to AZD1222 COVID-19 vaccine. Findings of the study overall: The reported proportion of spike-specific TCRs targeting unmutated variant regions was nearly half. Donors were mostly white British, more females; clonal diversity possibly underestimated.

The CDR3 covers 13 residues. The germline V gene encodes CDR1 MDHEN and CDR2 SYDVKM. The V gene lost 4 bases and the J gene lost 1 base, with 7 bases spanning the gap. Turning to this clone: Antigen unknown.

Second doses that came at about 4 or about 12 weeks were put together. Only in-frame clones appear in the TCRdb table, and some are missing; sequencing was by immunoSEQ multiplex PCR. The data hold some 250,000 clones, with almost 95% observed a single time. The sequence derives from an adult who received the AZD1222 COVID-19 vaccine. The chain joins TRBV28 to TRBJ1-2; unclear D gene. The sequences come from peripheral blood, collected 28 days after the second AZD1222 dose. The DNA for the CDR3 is TGTGCCAGCAGTTCACACCTTAACTATGGCTACACCTTC. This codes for CASSSHLNYGYTF.